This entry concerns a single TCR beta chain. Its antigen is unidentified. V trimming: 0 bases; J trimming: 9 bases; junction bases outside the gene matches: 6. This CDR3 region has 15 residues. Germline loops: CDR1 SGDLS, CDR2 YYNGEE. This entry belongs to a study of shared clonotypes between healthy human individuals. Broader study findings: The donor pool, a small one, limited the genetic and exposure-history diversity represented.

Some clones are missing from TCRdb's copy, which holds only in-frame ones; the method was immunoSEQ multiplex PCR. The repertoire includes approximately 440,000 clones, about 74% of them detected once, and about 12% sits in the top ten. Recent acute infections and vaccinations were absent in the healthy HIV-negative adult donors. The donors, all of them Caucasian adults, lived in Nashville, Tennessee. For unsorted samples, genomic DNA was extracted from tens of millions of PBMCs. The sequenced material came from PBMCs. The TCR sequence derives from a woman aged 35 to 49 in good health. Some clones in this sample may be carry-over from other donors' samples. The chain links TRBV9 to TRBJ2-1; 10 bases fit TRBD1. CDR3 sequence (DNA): TGTGCCAGCAGCGTAGGGGACAGGGGATTCAGTGAGCAGTTCTTC. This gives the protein CASSVGDRGFSEQFF.